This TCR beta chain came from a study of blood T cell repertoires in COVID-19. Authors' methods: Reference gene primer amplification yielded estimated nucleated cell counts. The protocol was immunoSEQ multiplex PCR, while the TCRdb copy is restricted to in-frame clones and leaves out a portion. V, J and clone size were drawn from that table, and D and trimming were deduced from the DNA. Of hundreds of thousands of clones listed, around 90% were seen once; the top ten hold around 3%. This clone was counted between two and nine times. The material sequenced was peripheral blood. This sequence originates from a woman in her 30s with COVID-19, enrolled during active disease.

CDR3 DNA: TGTGCCTGCGGGGGACAGTACCAGCCCCAGCATTTT. It codes for CACGGQYQPQHF. V gene TRBV30 combines with J gene TRBJ1-5, with 7 bases lining up with TRBD1. Germline V gene lookup returns CDR1 GTSNPN and CDR2 SVGIG (reference sequence). The J segment lost 7 bases and the V segment lost 6 bases, leaving 6 bases of the junction unmatched. CDR3 size: 12 residues.